This entry lists 32 T cell receptor beta chains sequenced from one sample in a study of T cells in Graves' hyperthyroidism and ophthalmopathy. Template material for amplifying TCR beta CDR3 regions consisted of RNA transcripts. The primer set for the first-round RT-PCR of the TCR CDR3 was HTBI. TCRdb independently ran MiXCR on the multiplex PCR reads; one entry per CDR3 protein. The table lists about 290,000 distinct CDR3 sequences, 10% to 15% of them singletons, with 6% to 8% in the top ten. The sample taken for sequencing was blood. These receptors all stem from a woman aged 25-40 years with Graves' hyperthyroidism that later progressed to Graves' ophthalmopathy.

This chain connects TRBV6-1 to TRBJ1-4, with D possibly TRBD1 on 5 matching bases. Looked up from germline, CDR1 is MNHNS and CDR2 is SASEGT. V was pared by 8 bases and J by 4 bases, with 14 bases between. The CDR3 is made up of 14 amino acids. DNA for the CDR3: TGTGCCAGCGGCTCACCCAGGGATAATGAAAAACTGTTTTTT. Its protein product is CASGSPRDNEKLFF.

The chain joins TRBV29-1 to TRBJ1-1; tentatively, D is TRBD1 (6 bases). This CDR3 is built from 14 residues. V gave up 6 bases and J gave up 7 bases, with 21 bases separating them. Germline lookup yields CDR1 SQVTM and CDR2 ANQGSEA. The CDR3 region is CSVLGTYGKSEAFF. For the CDR3, the DNA is TGCAGCGTCCTGGGGACATACGGCAAAAGTGAAGCTTTCTTT.

This chain links TRBV9 with TRBJ1-6; tentatively, D is TRBD1 (6 bases). There are 14 residues in the CDR3. Trimming cost V 1 base and J 10 bases, with 12 bases left between them. The germline gives CDR1 SGDLS, CDR2 YYNGEE. CDR3 nucleotide sequence: TGTGCCAGCAGCGTACAGGGGCATAGCTCACCCCTCCACTTT. As protein: CASSVQGHSSPLHF.

This clonotype was seen many times. This sequence joins TRBV6-1 and TRBJ2-7; D may be TRBD1 (6 bases). V lost 5 bases and J lost 3, with 23 bases in between. This CDR3 has 17 residues. CDR1 and CDR2 from the germline V gene are MNHNS and SASEGT. The CDR3 coding sequence is TGTGCCAGCAGTTATTTAGTCTCCGGACAGAGCTACTACGAGCAGTACTTC. Protein: CASSYLVSGQSYYEQYF.

In its sample, this clonotype was seen many times. The rearrangement uses TRBV7-3 and TRBJ2-7; D possibly corresponds to TRBD2 (6 bases). Between the trimmed V and J ends, which lost 8 bases and 0 bases, there was a span of 8 bases. Germline V gene data show CDR1 as SGHTA and CDR2 as FQGTGA. The CDR3 is made up of 12 amino acids. Here the CDR3 reads CASPGDSYEQYF. DNA for the CDR3: TGTGCCAGCCCGGGGGACTCCTACGAGCAGTACTTC.

The gene calls are TRBV11-2 and TRBJ2-7; TRBD1 might be the D (6 bases). CDR3 length: 15 amino acids. Trimming left V 7 bases short and J 0 bases short, with 16 bases between. Germline CDR1 reads SGHAT; CDR2 reads FQNNGV. The CDR3 nucleotides read TGTGCCAGCACCTCGCGCCGGACAGTCTCCTACGAGCAGTACTTC. Protein product: CASTSRRTVSYEQYF.

At least ten counts were recorded for this clonotype. The chain is built from TRBV20-1 and TRBJ1-4; 10 bases map to TRBD1. The CDR3 covers 15 residues. Germline V gives CDR1 DFQATT, CDR2 SNEGSKA (reference sequence). V was clipped by 2 bases and J by 7 bases; unmatched bases: 7. CDR3 sequence (DNA): TGCAGTGCTAGATATACCGGGACAGGGGTTGAAAAACTGTTTTTT. Translation gives CSARYTGTGVEKLFF.

The chain is built from TRBV4-3 and TRBJ1-5; D call uncertain. The germline V and J ends were trimmed by 1 base and 2 bases, with 9 bases remaining between them. This CDR3 has 15 amino acids. Germline-derived CDR1 and CDR2 are LGHNA and YSLEER. CDR3 in DNA: TGCGCCAGCAGCCAAGGCTTTTGGGGCAATCAGCCCCAGCATTTT. Encoded protein: CASSQGFWGNQPQHF.

This clonotype was seen ten or more times. This chain connects TRBV28 to TRBJ1-1, with D possibly TRBD1 on 6 matching bases. Trimming stripped 6 bases from V and 1 base from J, with 15 bases between. CDR1 is MDHEN and CDR2 is SYDVKM in the germline V gene. The length of the CDR3 is 15 residues. For the CDR3, the DNA is TGTGCCAGCAGCCGGGACATCGCGGCGAACACTGAAGCTTTCTTT. The encoded protein is CASSRDIAANTEAFF. Full variable domain (rest looked up from reference TRBV28 and TRBJ1-1): DVKVTQSSRYLVKRTGEKVFLECVQDMDHENMFWYRQDPGLGLRLIYFSYDVKMKEKGDIPEGYSVSREKKERFSLILESASTNQTSMYLCASSRDIAANTEAFFGQGTRLTVV.

This rearrangement joins TRBV5-4 to TRBJ2-5, with D possibly matching TRBD2 (5 bases). CDR1 and CDR2 (germline): SGHNT, YYREEE (reference sequence). V dropped 5 bases and J dropped 3 bases, with 20 bases sitting between them. The length of the CDR3 is 16 residues. CDR3 coding DNA: TGTGCCAGCAGTACAGACCTCGTCGGGGTTAAAGAGACCCAGTACTTC. Its protein product is CASSTDLVGVKETQYF.

This clonotype was counted many times. The rearrangement links TRBV20-1 to TRBJ2-3, with D possibly called TRBD1 or TRBD2 (5 bases each). Trimming stripped 4 bases from V and 0 bases from J, with 11 bases between. This CDR3 is 14 amino acids long. Germline V gene data show CDR1 as DFQATT and CDR2 as SNEGSKA (reference sequence). The CDR3 loop reads CSATGRFSTDTQYF. The CDR3 DNA follows: TGCAGTGCTACGGGACGGTTTAGCACAGATACGCAGTATTTT.

Details on this clonotype: An end of the junction differs from the germline gene, which may be a read error. The chain combines TRBV20-1 with TRBJ2-3; D gene uncertain. Germline CDR1 reads DFQATT; CDR2 reads SNEGSKA (reference sequence). There are 13 residues in the CDR3. The CDR3 coding sequence is TGCGGTGCCGCGGCGGAACGCACAGATACGCAATATTTT. Amino acid sequence: CGAAAERTDTQYF.

Only a few counts were recorded for this clonotype. The chain employs TRBV11-3 and TRBJ1-3, with D uncertain. CDR1 is SGHNT, CDR2 YENEEA, per germline. CDR3 length equals 16 residues. Trimming left V 5 bases short and J 4 bases short, with 18 bases between. The CDR3 DNA follows: TGTGCCAGCAGCCCCTCGGTGGAAGCAGCCGGAAACACCATATATTTT. Translated, it gives CASSPSVEAAGNTIYF. Supplemented by reference TRBV11-3 and TRBJ1-3, the full variable domain reads EAGVVQSPRYKIIEKKQPVAFWCNPISGHNTLYWYLQNLGQGPELLIRYENEEAVDDSQLPKDRFSAERLKGVDSTLKIQPAELGDSAVYLCASSPSVEAAGNTIYFGEGSWLTVV.

This clonotype was observed a few times. This chain connects TRBV5-6 to TRBJ2-2, with D hard to call. Germline CDR1 SGHDT, CDR2 YYEEEE. Trimming took 3 bases from V and 4 from J, leaving 7 bases between them. CDR3 size: 13 residues. Written as DNA, the CDR3 is TGTGCCAGCAGCTCAGCCCTCACCGGGGAGCTGTTTTTT. It codes for CASSSALTGELFF.

This clonotype appeared many times. J is TRBJ2-7 and V is TRBV30; 12 nucleotides agree with TRBD1. CDR1 and CDR2 (germline): GTSNPN, SVGIG (reference sequence). Trimming took 4 bases from V and 2 from J; bases not matched to a gene: 3. CDR3 length: 14 amino acids. CDR3 DNA: TGTGCCTGGAATAGGGACAGGGGGCCCTACGAGCAGTACTTC. This gives the protein CAWNRDRGPYEQYF.

In its sample, this clonotype was seen many times. This chain uses TRBV6-2 or TRBV6-3 with TRBJ2-7; a possible D gene is TRBD2 (6 bases). The CDR3 contains 15 residues. Germline values: CDR1 MNHEY, CDR2 SVGEGT. V lost 3 bases to trimming and J lost 2 bases, with 14 bases between them. The CDR3 sequence is CASSYRRDSTYEQYF. The CDR3, as DNA: TGTGCCAGCAGTTATCGGCGGGATTCCACCTACGAGCAGTACTTC.

This chain links TRBV6-6 with TRBJ2-4; D is perhaps TRBD2 (7 bases). Germline values: CDR1 MNHNY, CDR2 SVGAGI (reference sequence). Trimming stripped 2 bases from V and 7 bases from J, with 21 bases between. This CDR3 comprises 17 residues. The CDR3 is CASSYGLTPGGRNIQYF. The CDR3 DNA is TGTGCCAGCAGTTACGGATTGACACCGGGGGGCCGGAACATTCAGTACTTC.

This clonotype was detected once. The chain recombines TRBV7-9 with TRBJ1-1, with 7 bases that match TRBD1. The CDR3 has 13 amino acids. Germline CDR1 reads SEHNR; CDR2 reads FQNEAQ (reference sequence). Trimming at V came to 10 bases and at J to 3 bases, leaving 8 bases not matched to a gene. The CDR3 reads CATSGGIYTEAFF. The CDR3 nucleotides are TGTGCCACTTCAGGGGGTATATACACTGAAGCTTTCTTT.

This clonotype came up many times. This chain links TRBV6-2 or TRBV6-3 with TRBJ2-3; tentatively, D is TRBD2 (5 bases). The V gene lost 4 bases and the J gene lost 2 bases, with 22 bases spanning the gap. In germline, CDR1 is MNHEY, CDR2 SVGEGT. CDR3 length: 18 amino acids. This chain's CDR3 is CASSLASLISNHTDTQYF. The CDR3, as DNA: TGTGCCAGCAGTTTGGCTAGCTTGATATCCAACCACACAGATACGCAGTATTTT.

This clonotype was recorded only once. This sequence joins TRBV20-1 and TRBJ2-5, with 8 bases that match TRBD2. Germline loops: CDR1 DFQATT, CDR2 SNEGSKA (reference sequence). Trimming cost V 3 bases and J 4 bases; bases outside gene matches: 22. The CDR3 has 19 amino acids. DNA of the CDR3: TGCAGTGCTAGTAGTGCCAGCAGGTCTCAAAGCGGGAGCTCAGAGACCCAGTACTTC. Translated: CSASSASRSQSGSSETQYF.

This clonotype was seen a handful of times. V usage is TRBV12-3 or TRBV12-4 and J usage is TRBJ2-1, with D possibly being TRBD2 (6 bases). Trimming took off 3 bases at V and 5 bases at J, with 11 bases between the two ends. CDR3 length equals 14 residues. CDR3 residues: CASSLTRTNNEQFF. CDR3 nucleotides: TGTGCCAGCAGTTTGACTAGAACTAACAATGAGCAGTTCTTC.

The chain uses TRBV12-3 or TRBV12-4 and TRBJ1-1; D remains unclear. CDR3 length: 14 amino acids. V was clipped by 6 bases and J by 3 bases, with 14 bases between them. CDR3 in amino acids: CASRPPREHTEAFF. The CDR3 DNA reads as TGTGCCAGCAGACCCCCCCGGGAGCACACTGAAGCTTTCTTT.

This clonotype was observed many times. The V and J genes are TRBV30 and TRBJ1-3; D is perhaps TRBD1 (5 bases). Germline CDR1 and CDR2: GTSNPN and SVGIG (reference sequence). This CDR3 is 13 amino acids long. Trimming shortened V by 5 bases and J by 2 bases, and 10 bases separated the two germline ends. Written as DNA, the CDR3 is TGTGCCTGGGACAGCCCTCCTGGAAACACCATATATTTT. Its protein is CAWDSPPGNTIYF.

This clonotype was observed at least ten times. V and J are TRBV7-6 and TRBJ2-1; TRBD1 is a possible D gene (5 bases). CDR3 length equals 16 residues. The germline gives CDR1 SGHVS, CDR2 FNYEAQ. The V end lost 1 base, the J end lost 8 bases, and 18 bases lay between the germline ends. The CDR3 loop reads CASSLDGANLRDEQFF. In DNA, the CDR3 is TGTGCCAGCAGCTTAGATGGGGCTAATCTTCGCGATGAGCAGTTCTTC.

This clonotype was detected ten times or more. The chain couples TRBV5-8 to TRBJ2-1; 12 nucleotides match TRBD2. CDR1 is SGHTS and CDR2 is YDEGEE in the germline V gene. The V and J ends lost 4 bases and 9 bases, in that order; junction bases with no gene match: 11. CDR3 length: 16 amino acids. As DNA, the CDR3 is TGTGCCAGCAGCCCCCGACTAGCGGGAGATGGGGTTGAGCAGTTCTTC. This codes for CASSPRLAGDGVEQFF. Full variable domain (outside the CDR3, taken from reference TRBV5-8 and TRBJ2-1): EAGVTQSPTHLIKTRGQQATLRCSPISGHTSVYWYQQALGLGLQFLLWYDEGEERNRGNFPPRFSGRQFPNYSSELNVNALELEDSALYLCASSPRLAGDGVEQFFGPGTRLTVL.

This clonotype was seen repeatedly, ten times or more. The V gene is TRBV28, the J gene TRBJ1-1; D gene uncertain. The germline gives CDR1 MDHEN, CDR2 SYDVKM. The CDR3 spans 13 residues. Between the trimmed V and J ends, which lost 7 bases and 0 bases, there was a span of 9 bases. The CDR3 DNA is TGTGCCAGCACAAGGCCTTTGAACACTGAAGCTTTCTTT. It codes for CASTRPLNTEAFF.

The V and J genes are TRBV3-1 and TRBJ2-3, with D possibly TRBD1 on 5 matching bases. Germline lookup yields CDR1 LGHDT and CDR2 YNNKEL (reference sequence). This CDR3 contains 15 residues. Trimming stripped 1 base from V and 2 bases from J, with 10 bases between. CDR3 DNA: TGTGCCAGCAGCCAAGTTACAGGCGCCACAGATACGCAGTATTTT. As protein: CASSQVTGATDTQYF.

This clonotype was observed at least ten times. The V call is TRBV24-1, the J call TRBJ2-3; D is undetermined. CDR1 and CDR2 (germline): KGHDR, SFDVKD. V lost 5 bases to trimming and J lost 6 bases, with 11 bases between them. The length of the CDR3 is 13 residues. CDR3 in amino acids: CATSVAPVDTQYF. The CDR3 DNA reads as TGTGCCACCAGTGTCGCTCCAGTGGATACGCAGTATTTT.

This clonotype was observed a few times. The chain combines TRBV7-9 with TRBJ1-5; D is ambiguous. The CDR3 extends over 12 amino acids. Germline V lookup: CDR1 SEHNR, CDR2 FQNEAQ (reference sequence). With 5 bases removed from V and 4 bases from J, the gap between germline ends came to 6 bases. Here the CDR3 DNA reads TGTGCCAGCAGCGAAATAAATCAGCCCCAGCATTTT. It yields the protein CASSEINQPQHF. Based on the CDR3 plus reference TRBV7-9 and TRBJ1-5, the full variable domain is DTGVSQNPRHKITKRGQNVTFRCDPISEHNRLYWYRQTLGQGPEFLTYFQNEAQLEKSRLLSDRFSAERPKGSFSTLEIQRTEQGDSAMYLCASSEINQPQHFGDGTRLSIL.

In this sample, this clonotype turned up many times. The chain uses TRBV2 and TRBJ2-7; a weak D match, TRBD1 (5 bases). The V end was cut by 2 bases, the J end by 2 bases, with 10 bases between. CDR1 is SNHLY and CDR2 is FYNNEI in the germline V gene. The CDR3 is made up of 14 amino acids. The CDR3 reads CASSEFQGAYEQYF. In nucleotides, the CDR3 is TGTGCCAGCAGTGAATTCCAGGGCGCCTACGAGCAGTACTTC.

This clonotype was picked up many times. This chain joins TRBV28 and TRBJ2-6; TRBD1 matches 8 bases. After removal of 3 bases from V and 4 bases from J, the junction contained 5 bases not matched to a gene. The CDR3 has 16 residues. Germline loops: CDR1 MDHEN, CDR2 SYDVKM. The CDR3 sequence: CASSLTGAAGANVLTF. The CDR3 region has the DNA TGTGCCAGCAGTTTGACAGGGGCTGCCGGGGCCAACGTCCTGACTTTC.

This clonotype occurred many times. The chain links TRBV29-1 to TRBJ2-7; D unresolved. Trimming took off 4 bases at V and 1 base at J, with 8 bases between the two ends. The germline gives CDR1 SQVTM, CDR2 ANQGSEA. The CDR3 runs to 12 residues. DNA for the CDR3: TGCAGCGTTGGGTCAGATTCCTACGAGCAGTACTTC. Translation: CSVGSDSYEQYF.